This TCR beta chain was documented in a study of radiotherapy plus CTLA-4 blockade in lung cancer. On the study more broadly: Objective responses emerged in about 20% of patients, and roughly 32% attained disease control. The study, taken as a whole, reports: How blood T cell clones changed early, along with interferon-beta, reportedly forecast response best. In blood, tumor-derived TCR clones expanded after radiotherapy plus ipilimumab.

The method was immunoSEQ multiplex PCR; TCRdb's version includes in-frame clones alone and lacks a portion of them. The table records about 73,000 clones, about nine tenths of them present only once. A remark on this clone: The antigen is undetermined.

The length of the CDR3 is 14 residues. Germline CDR1 and CDR2: SEHNR and FQNEAQ (reference sequence). V lost 1 base and J lost 2, with 9 bases in between. CTLA-4 blockade using ipilimumab, together with focal radiation, was received by patients with chemo-refractory metastatic non-small-cell lung cancer. The source was peripheral blood, collected from a patient treated with radiotherapy plus ipilimumab. The receptor was isolated from a human donor with non-small cell lung cancer that progressed on radiotherapy plus ipilimumab. The V call is TRBV7-9, the J call TRBJ2-7; D not resolved. The CDR3 nucleotides read TGTGCCAGCAGCTTAGTTGTAGTCCCCTACGAGCAGTACTTC. Translated, it gives CASSLVVVPYEQYF.